This TCR beta chain was sequenced during a study of blood T cell repertoires in COVID-19. Background on the study: Samples of COVID-19 (acute and convalescent) were obtained from the United States, Italy and Spain. PBMCs, B-cell-depleted T cells, or T cells provided the cDNA or gDNA that made up the material.

The CDR3 contains 15 residues. The V gene lost 6 bases and the J gene lost 1 base, with 13 bases spanning the gap. Germline CDR1 reads ENHRY; CDR2 reads SYGVKD. Sequencing was performed with immunoSEQ multiplex PCR; in TCRdb, only in-frame clones are kept and a portion is missing. The sample contains about 200,000 clones, roughly 80% of which appear only once. The specimen sequenced was peripheral blood. The rearrangement uses TRBV10-3 and TRBJ1-3; perhaps TRBD1 as D (6 bases). This receptor was identified in an elderly woman with acute or convalescent COVID-19. Here the CDR3 reads CAIREGGDSGNTIYF. Here the CDR3 DNA reads TGTGCCATCAGAGAGGGGGGGGATTCTGGAAACACCATATATTTT.